Sequencing of this T cell receptor (beta chain) was carried out in a study of T-cell reconstitution after alpha-beta-depleted transplantation in children. This clonotype occurred a few times. Preparation of the TCRbeta library was carried out with unique molecular identifiers. TCRdb fed the PCR reads into MiXCR, producing one record per CDR3 protein. The sample yields 600,000 to 700,000 distinct CDR3 sequences, approximately 15% seen once. This CDR3 is built from 11 residues. The germline gives CDR1 MNHEY, CDR2 SMNVEV (reference sequence). Unmatched junction bases numbered 10, after V lost 8 bases and J lost 16 bases.

J is TRBJ2-1 and V is TRBV27; 8 nucleotides align to TRBD1. Sample: PBMCs from the stem cell graft donor, taken from the stem cell graft. The source is a human donor who donated a stem cell graft to a child with acute myeloid leukemia. This CDR3 reads CASEGETGEFF. The CDR3, as DNA: TGTGCCAGCGAAGGCGAGACAGGGGAATTCTTC.